These 5 T cell receptor beta chains share one sample of origin, sequenced in a study of CD8 T cells in ankylosing spondylitis. One entry per CDR3 protein, called by TCRdb with MiXCR from the 5' RACE reads. The table includes hundreds of thousands of distinct CDR3 sequences, about 11% detected once. Sequences were obtained from blood, either unsorted or a sorted T cell fraction (not recorded which). The source of these receptors is a male donor with ankylosing spondylitis or in good health (not recorded which).

This clonotype was seen more than once but under ten times. V usage is TRBV28 and J usage is TRBJ1-1; 7 nucleotides align to TRBD1. CDR3 length: 15 residues. Germline CDR1 MDHEN, CDR2 SYDVKM. The ends lost 6 bases at V and 4 bases at J; junction bases unmatched: 11. CDR3 bases: TGTGCCAGCAGCTTGATAGGGGGCGACGCCACTGAAGCTTTCTTT. This gives the protein CASSLIGGDATEAFF. Looking up the rest from reference TRBV28 and TRBJ1-1 gives the full variable domain: DVKVTQSSRYLVKRTGEKVFLECVQDMDHENMFWYRQDPGLGLRLIYFSYDVKMKEKGDIPEGYSVSREKKERFSLILESASTNQTSMYLCASSLIGGDATEAFFGQGTRLTVV.

This clonotype was seen a handful of times. The J gene is TRBJ2-5, the V gene TRBV10-3; tentatively, D is TRBD1 (6 bases). The V end lost 6 bases, the J end lost 1 base, and 15 bases lay between the germline ends. This CDR3 comprises 15 residues. CDR1 ENHRY and CDR2 SYGVKD come from the germline V gene. The DNA of the CDR3 is TGTGCCATCAGAGGGGGAGAGCGTTCCCAAGAGACCCAGTACTTC. The encoded protein is CAIRGGERSQETQYF.

This clonotype has a handful of counts. The chain links TRBV5-6 to TRBJ2-2, with D tentatively TRBD1 (6 bases). The CDR3 sequence is 14 residues long. Germline values: CDR1 SGHDT, CDR2 YYEEEE. Trimming took 4 bases from V and 4 from J, leaving 11 bases between them. CDR3 sequence (DNA): TGTGCCAGCAGCCGCGACAGGAGCACCGGGGAGCTGTTTTTT. It yields the protein CASSRDRSTGELFF.

This clonotype was seen more than once but under ten times. The chain employs TRBV5-6 and TRBJ2-7; a possible D gene is TRBD2 (7 bases). V was pared by 0 bases and J by 0 bases, with 16 bases between. This CDR3 comprises 17 residues. Germline V gene data show CDR1 as SGHDT and CDR2 as YYEEEE. The CDR3 sequence: CASSLDQGGGLSYEQYF. The CDR3 bases are TGTGCCAGCAGCTTGGATCAGGGCGGGGGCCTCTCCTACGAGCAGTACTTC.

This clonotype came up many times. The V and J genes are TRBV28 and TRBJ2-7; the match to TRBD1 covers 8 bases. Germline values: CDR1 MDHEN, CDR2 SYDVKM. The CDR3 is 15 residues long. Trimming took 5 bases from V and 3 from J; bases not matched to a gene: 9. The CDR3 region has the DNA TGTGCCAGCAGTCCCCGGACAGGGTCGGACTACGAGCAGTACTTC. Encoded protein: CASSPRTGSDYEQYF.